This entry concerns a single T cell receptor (beta chain). Its antigen remains unidentified. This sample stems from a study of cytomegalovirus exposure and HLA in healthy donors. The study, taken as a whole, reports: Researchers catalogued over 150 TCR beta chains as cytomegalovirus-associated.

The CDR3 runs 13 residues. Trimming cost V 3 bases and J 6 bases, with 9 bases left between them. Per the germline V gene, CDR1 is MGHDK and CDR2 is SYGVNS. The table came from immunoSEQ multiplex PCR; TCRdb's copy has only in-frame clones and leaves some out. This sample has some 150,000 clones; approximately 90% occur once, and the top ten carry approximately 0.7%. The receptor comes from a man aged 18 to 29 in good health and CMV-seronegative. Sequencing was carried out using PBMCs. The V call is TRBV25-1, the J call TRBJ2-1; D gene ambiguous. In DNA, the CDR3 is TGTGCCAGCAGTGACCTTCCAGGCAATGAGCAGTTCTTC. Its protein product is CASSDLPGNEQFF.